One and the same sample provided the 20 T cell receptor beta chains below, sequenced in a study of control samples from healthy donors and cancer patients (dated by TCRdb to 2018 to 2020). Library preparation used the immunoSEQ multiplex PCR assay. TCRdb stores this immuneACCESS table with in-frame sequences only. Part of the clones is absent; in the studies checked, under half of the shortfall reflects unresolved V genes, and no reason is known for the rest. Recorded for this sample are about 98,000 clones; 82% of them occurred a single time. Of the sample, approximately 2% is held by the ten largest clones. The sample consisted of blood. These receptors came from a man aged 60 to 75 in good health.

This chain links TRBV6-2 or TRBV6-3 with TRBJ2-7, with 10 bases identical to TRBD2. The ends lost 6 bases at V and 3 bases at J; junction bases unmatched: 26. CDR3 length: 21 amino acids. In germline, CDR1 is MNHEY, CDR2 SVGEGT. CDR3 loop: CASSPRKGIRTSGMGSYEQYF. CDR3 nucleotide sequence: TGTGCCAGCAGCCCACGCAAAGGAATTAGGACTAGCGGAATGGGCAGCTACGAGCAGTACTTC.

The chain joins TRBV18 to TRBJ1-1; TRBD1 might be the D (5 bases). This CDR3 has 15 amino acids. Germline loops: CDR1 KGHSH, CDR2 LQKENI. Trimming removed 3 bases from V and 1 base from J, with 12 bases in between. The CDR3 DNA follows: TGTGCCAGCTCACCCCAACAGGACTCGAACACTGAAGCTTTCTTT. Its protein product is CASSPQQDSNTEAFF. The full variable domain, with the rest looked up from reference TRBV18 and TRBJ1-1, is NAGVMQNPRHLVRRRGQEARLRCSPMKGHSHVYWYRQLPEEGLKFMVYLQKENIIDESGMPKERFSAEFPKEGPSILRIQQVVRGDSAAYFCASSPQQDSNTEAFFGQGTRLTVV.

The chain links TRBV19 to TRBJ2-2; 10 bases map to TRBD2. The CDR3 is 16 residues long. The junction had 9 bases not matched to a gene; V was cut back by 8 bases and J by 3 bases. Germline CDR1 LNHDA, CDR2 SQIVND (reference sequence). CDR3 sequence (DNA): TGTGCCAGTCCATTCAGCGGGGGGGCCGACACCGGGGAGCTGTTTTTT. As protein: CASPFSGGADTGELFF.

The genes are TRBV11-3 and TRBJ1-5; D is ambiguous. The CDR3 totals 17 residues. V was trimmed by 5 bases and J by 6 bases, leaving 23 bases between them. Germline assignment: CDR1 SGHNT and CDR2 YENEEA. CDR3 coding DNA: TGTGCCAGCAGCCCGCTACCTGAGGGAATTTGCACTCAGCCCCAGCATTTT. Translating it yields CASSPLPEGICTQPQHF.

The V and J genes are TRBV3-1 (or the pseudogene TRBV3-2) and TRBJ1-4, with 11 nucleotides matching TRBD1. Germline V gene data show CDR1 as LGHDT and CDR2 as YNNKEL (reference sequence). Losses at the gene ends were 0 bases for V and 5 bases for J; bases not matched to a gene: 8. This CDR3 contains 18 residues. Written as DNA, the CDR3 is TGTGCCAGCAGCCAAGATATCGGACAGGGGGCCGTAAATGAAAAACTGTTTTTT. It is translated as CASSQDIGQGAVNEKLFF.

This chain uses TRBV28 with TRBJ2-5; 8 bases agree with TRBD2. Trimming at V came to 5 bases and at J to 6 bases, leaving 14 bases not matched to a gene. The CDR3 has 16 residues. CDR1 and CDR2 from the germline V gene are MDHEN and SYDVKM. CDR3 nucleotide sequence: TGTGCCAGCAGTAACACCGGATTAGCGGGAAAACAGACCCAGTACTTC. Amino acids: CASSNTGLAGKQTQYF.

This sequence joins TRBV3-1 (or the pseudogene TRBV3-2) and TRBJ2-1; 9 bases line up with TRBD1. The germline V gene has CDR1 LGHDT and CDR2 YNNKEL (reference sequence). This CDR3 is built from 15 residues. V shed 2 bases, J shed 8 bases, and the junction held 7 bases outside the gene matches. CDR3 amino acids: CASSQPGTGRDEQFF. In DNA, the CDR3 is TGTGCCAGCAGCCAACCCGGGACAGGGAGGGATGAGCAGTTCTTC.

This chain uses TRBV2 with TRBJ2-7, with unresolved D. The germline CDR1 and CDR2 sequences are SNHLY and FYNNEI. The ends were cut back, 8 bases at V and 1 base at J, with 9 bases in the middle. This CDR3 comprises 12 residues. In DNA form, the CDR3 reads TGTGCCAGCCTCCGGTTGTCCTACGAGCAGTACTTC. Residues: CASLRLSYEQYF.

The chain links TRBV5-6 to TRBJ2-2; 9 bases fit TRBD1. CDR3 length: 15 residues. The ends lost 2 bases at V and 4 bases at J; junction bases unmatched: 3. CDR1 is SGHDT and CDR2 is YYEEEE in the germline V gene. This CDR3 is CASSFGTGPTGELFF. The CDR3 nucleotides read TGTGCCAGCAGCTTCGGGACAGGGCCCACCGGGGAGCTGTTTTTT.

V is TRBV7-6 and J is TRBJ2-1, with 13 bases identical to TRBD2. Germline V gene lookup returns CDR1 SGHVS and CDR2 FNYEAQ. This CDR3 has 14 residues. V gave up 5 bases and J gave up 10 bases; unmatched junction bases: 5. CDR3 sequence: CASSGTSGIGEQFF. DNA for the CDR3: TGTGCCAGCAGCGGGACTAGCGGGATAGGGGAGCAGTTCTTC. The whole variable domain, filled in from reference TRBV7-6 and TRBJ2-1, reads GAGVSQSPRYKVTKRGQDVALRCDPISGHVSLYWYRQALGQGPEFLTYFNYEAQQDKSGLPNDRFSAERPEGSISTLTIQRTEQRDSAMYRCASSGTSGIGEQFFGPGTRLTVL.

The chain's CDR3 is CASKGTLNVDEQYF. The CDR3 DNA follows: TGTGCCAGCAAAGGGACCTTGAACGTGGACGAGCAGTACTTC. V usage is TRBV28 and J usage is TRBJ2-7; either TRBD1 or TRBD2 may fit D (5 bases each). CDR3 length: 14 residues. Trimming stripped 7 bases from V and 5 bases from J, with 18 bases between. Per germline, CDR1 MDHEN and CDR2 SYDVKM. Together with reference TRBV28 and TRBJ2-7, the CDR3 gives the full variable domain: DVKVTQSSRYLVKRTGEKVFLECVQDMDHENMFWYRQDPGLGLRLIYFSYDVKMKEKGDIPEGYSVSREKKERFSLILESASTNQTSMYLCASKGTLNVDEQYFGPGTRLTVT.

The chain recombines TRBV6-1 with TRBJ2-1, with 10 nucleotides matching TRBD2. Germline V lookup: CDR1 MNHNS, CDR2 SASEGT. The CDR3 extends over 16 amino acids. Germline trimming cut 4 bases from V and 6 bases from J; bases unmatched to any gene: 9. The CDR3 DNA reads TGTGCCAGCAGTGCCCCCAGCGGGGGGGCGGTCAATGAGCAGTTCTTC. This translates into CASSAPSGGAVNEQFF.

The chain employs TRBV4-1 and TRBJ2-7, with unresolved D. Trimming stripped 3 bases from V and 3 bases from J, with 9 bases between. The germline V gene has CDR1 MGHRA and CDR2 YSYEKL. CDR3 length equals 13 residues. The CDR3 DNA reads TGCGCCAGCAGCCAGCAGAACGGCTACGAGCAGTACTTC. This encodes CASSQQNGYEQYF.

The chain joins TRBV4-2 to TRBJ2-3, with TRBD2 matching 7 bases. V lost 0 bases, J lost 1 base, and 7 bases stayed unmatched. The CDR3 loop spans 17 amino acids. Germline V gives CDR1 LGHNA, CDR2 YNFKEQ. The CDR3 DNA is TGTGCCAGCAGCCAAGAACGGGGCGGGAGTCGCACAGATACGCAGTATTTT. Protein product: CASSQERGGSRTDTQYF.

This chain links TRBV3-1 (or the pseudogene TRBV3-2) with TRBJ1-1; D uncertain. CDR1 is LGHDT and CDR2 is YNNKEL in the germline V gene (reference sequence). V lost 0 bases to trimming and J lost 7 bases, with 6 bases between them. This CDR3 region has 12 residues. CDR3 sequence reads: CASSQDLREAFF. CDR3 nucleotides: TGTGCCAGCAGCCAAGATCTTCGTGAAGCTTTCTTT.

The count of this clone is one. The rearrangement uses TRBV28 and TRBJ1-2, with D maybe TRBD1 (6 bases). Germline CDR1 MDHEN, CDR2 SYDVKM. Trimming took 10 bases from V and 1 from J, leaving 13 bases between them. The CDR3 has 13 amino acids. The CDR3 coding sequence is TGTGCCATCCACGGGGGCTTTAACTATGGCTACACCTTC. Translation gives CAIHGGFNYGYTF.

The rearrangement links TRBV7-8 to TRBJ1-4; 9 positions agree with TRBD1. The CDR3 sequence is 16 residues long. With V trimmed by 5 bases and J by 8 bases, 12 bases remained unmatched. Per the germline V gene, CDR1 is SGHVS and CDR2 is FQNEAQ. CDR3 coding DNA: TGTGCCAGCAGCCCCGGGACAGGGCCCGGACGGGAAAAACTGTTTTTT. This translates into CASSPGTGPGREKLFF.

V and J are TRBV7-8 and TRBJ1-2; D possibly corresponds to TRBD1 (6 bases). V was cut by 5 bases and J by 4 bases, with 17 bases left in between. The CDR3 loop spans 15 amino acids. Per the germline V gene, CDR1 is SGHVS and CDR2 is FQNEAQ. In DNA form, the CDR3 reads TGTGCCAGCAGCCCATTAGGGGGTAGCCCCTATGGCTACACCTTC. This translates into CASSPLGGSPYGYTF.

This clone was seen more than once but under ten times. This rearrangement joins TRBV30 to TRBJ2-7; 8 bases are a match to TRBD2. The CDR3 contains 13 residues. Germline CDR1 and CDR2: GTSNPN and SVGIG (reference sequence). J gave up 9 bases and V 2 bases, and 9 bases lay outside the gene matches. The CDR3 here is CAWSSSGRGTQYF. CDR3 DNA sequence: TGTGCCTGGAGTTCTAGCGGGCGGGGCACGCAGTACTTC.

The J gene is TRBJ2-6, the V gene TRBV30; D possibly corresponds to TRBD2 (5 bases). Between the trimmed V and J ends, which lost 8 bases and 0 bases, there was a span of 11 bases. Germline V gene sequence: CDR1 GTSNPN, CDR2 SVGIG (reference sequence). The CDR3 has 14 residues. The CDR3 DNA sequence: TGTGCCGGAGGACGTCCCTCTGGGGCCAACGTCCTGACTTTC. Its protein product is CAGGRPSGANVLTF.